This T cell receptor (beta chain) appears in the sequencing data of a study of blood T cell repertoires in COVID-19. Profiled with immunoSEQ multiplex PCR; TCRdb holds only in-frame clones, not every one. The table lists some 150,000 clones, approximately 83% of them singletons. The CDR3 contains 13 residues. Germline-derived CDR1 and CDR2 are MRHNA and SNTAGT. Trimming pared 3 bases from V and 10 bases from J, leaving 13 bases between. This clone came up once. The source is a woman aged 60-75 years with acute or convalescent COVID-19. The sample was peripheral blood. The V and J genes are TRBV6-4 and TRBJ2-1, with D perhaps TRBD1 (5 bases). CDR3: CASSEQVRSEQFF. In DNA form, the CDR3 reads TGTGCCAGCAGTGAACAGGTTAGATCCGAGCAGTTCTTC.